One TCR beta chain is described in this entry. Antigen specificity is unknown. The data were taken from a study of shared clonotypes between healthy human individuals. On the study more broadly: CD4 naive and CD4 memory each took three plates per donor, while CD8 naive took two and CD8 memory one.

General study findings and limits: In having few donors, the study represented limited genetic and exposure-history diversity.

Sorted-subset replicate PCR reactions contained 150 to 200 ng DNA, corresponding to about 30,000 T cell genomes. Clones were read by immunoSEQ multiplex PCR, and TCRdb kept only the in-frame ones, dropping some. The data contain millions of clones, 90% to 95% of them singletons. This CDR3 region has 16 residues. Germline CDR1 and CDR2: SEHNR and FQNEAQ (reference sequence). Unmatched junction bases numbered 9, after V lost 6 bases and J lost 3 bases. Terminally differentiated effector memory CD45RA+ cells were excluded by CCR7 positive selection of CD45RO-negative cells. This chain connects TRBV7-9 to TRBJ2-3, with 10 bases that match TRBD2. Sequenced material: naive CD8+ T cells from PBMCs. This receptor was taken from a man between 18 and 35 years old in good health. Some clones in this sample may be carry-over from other donors' samples. The CDR3 DNA is TGTGCCAGCAGATCAGACGGGGGACTAGCGACAGATACGCAGTATTTT. This gives the protein CASRSDGGLATDTQYF.